The 20 T cell receptor beta chains presented below share a single source sample, sequenced in a study of molecular identifiers for immune sequencing clone quantification. Using its own MiXCR run on the PCR reads, TCRdb lists one record per CDR3 protein. The sample consists of around 480,000 distinct CDR3 sequences, about 22% of them appearing once. Sequencing was done on a sample of naive CD8+ T cells from blood, with Jurkat cell RNA spiked in. Subset meaning: FACS-sorted CD8+CD4-CCR7+CD45RA+ naive T cells. The receptors derive from a human donor in good health. Some libraries in this study had Jurkat cell RNA spiked in.

This chain connects TRBV20-1 to TRBJ2-5; TRBD2 agrees at 8 bases. From germline, CDR1 is DFQATT and CDR2 SNEGSKA (reference sequence). J gave up 1 base and V 6 bases, and 10 bases lay outside the gene matches. This CDR3 spans 15 amino acids. CDR3 DNA: TGCAGTGCCACGGGGGGGGTAATACTCCAAGAGACCCAGTACTTC. Translating it yields CSATGGVILQETQYF.

The rearrangement joins TRBV6-5 to TRBJ2-7; D is unclear. From germline, CDR1 is MNHEY and CDR2 SVGAGI. The CDR3 consists of 13 residues. V was clipped by 2 bases and J by 3 bases, with 8 bases between them. CDR3 nucleotides: TGTGCCAGCAGTTACGCACAGAGCTACGAGCAGTACTTC. Translation gives CASSYAQSYEQYF.

For this clonotype: A single base separates this from a much larger clone, so it may be a read error. The chain employs TRBV7-2 and TRBJ1-4; a weak D match, TRBD1 (5 bases). The CDR3 runs 15 residues. Germline CDR1 and CDR2: SGHTA and FQGNSA. The CDR3 reads CANSLAWGIEEKLFF. As DNA, the CDR3 is TGTGCCAACAGCTTAGCTTGGGGGATTGAAGAAAAACTGTTTTTT.

This clonotype was recorded many times. The CDR3 loop is CASSPKGGYTEAFF. The CDR3 DNA is TGCGCCAGCAGCCCAAAAGGCGGCTACACTGAAGCTTTCTTT. The chain carries TRBV4-1 and TRBJ1-1; D not resolved. Germline-derived CDR1 and CDR2 are MGHRA and YSYEKL. Trimming shortened V by 4 bases and J by 3 bases, and 12 bases separated the two germline ends. There are 14 residues in the CDR3.

This clonotype was detected ten times or more. The J gene is TRBJ1-2, the V gene TRBV28; a possible D gene is TRBD1 (6 bases). V was shortened by 2 bases and J by 3 bases, with 10 bases between the two germline ends. The germline CDR1 and CDR2 sequences are MDHEN and SYDVKM. This CDR3 has 14 amino acids. CDR3 nucleotide sequence: TGTGCCAGCAGTTTAGGACAGAGTTACTATGGCTACACCTTC. It encodes CASSLGQSYYGYTF.

On this clonotype: This may stem from a read error, because a much larger clone lies one nucleotide away. The J gene is TRBJ2-3, the V gene TRBV2, with 8 bases identical to TRBD2. The CDR3 runs 15 residues. Germline CDR1 and CDR2: SNHLY and FYNNEI. The CDR3 region is CVSRPTSASTDTQYF. CDR3 nucleotide sequence: TGTGTCAGCAGACCGACTAGCGCAAGCACAGATACGCAGTATTTT. The full variable domain, completed using reference TRBV2 and TRBJ2-3, is EPEVTQTPSHQVTQMGQEVILRCVPISNHLYFYWYRQILGQKVEFLVSFYNNEISEKSEIFDDQFSVERPDGSNFTLKIRSTKLEDSAMYFCVSRPTSASTDTQYFGPGTRLTVL.

This clonotype was seen ten or more times. The rearrangement links TRBV7-9 to TRBJ2-2; D might be TRBD1 or TRBD2, each matching 5 bases. Trimming took off 4 bases at V and 2 bases at J, with 11 bases between the two ends. CDR1 and CDR2 from the germline V gene are SEHNR and FQNEAQ (reference sequence). The CDR3 has 15 residues. This CDR3 reads CASSSGTKNTGELFF. Here the CDR3 DNA reads TGTGCCAGCAGCTCCGGGACCAAAAACACCGGGGAGCTGTTTTTT. Combining the CDR3 with reference TRBV7-9 and TRBJ2-2 gives the whole variable domain DTGVSQNPRHKITKRGQNVTFRCDPISEHNRLYWYRQTLGQGPEFLTYFQNEAQLEKSRLLSDRFSAERPKGSFSTLEIQRTEQGDSAMYLCASSSGTKNTGELFFGEGSRLTVL.

This clonotype was seen ten or more times. The V gene is TRBV6-4, the J gene TRBJ2-2; D ambiguous. The CDR3 runs 12 residues. Looked up from germline, CDR1 is MRHNA and CDR2 is SNTAGT. The V and J ends lost 0 bases and 11 bases respectively, with 7 bases between them. The CDR3 DNA is TGTGCCAGCAGTGACTCTGACGGCGAGCTGTTTTTT. Amino acid sequence: CASSDSDGELFF.

The V gene is TRBV27, the J gene TRBJ2-5; D is perhaps TRBD2 (5 bases). The CDR3 consists of 14 residues. V was shortened by 4 bases and J by 4 bases, with 13 bases between the two germline ends. Looked up from germline, CDR1 is MNHEY and CDR2 is SMNVEV (reference sequence). The CDR3: CASSSLSGGETQYF. CDR3 bases: TGTGCCAGCAGTTCACTTTCAGGAGGAGAGACCCAGTACTTC.

The chain combines TRBV19 with TRBJ2-5; 7 positions match TRBD1. The CDR3 has 16 amino acids. Germline CDR1 LNHDA, CDR2 SQIVND (reference sequence). V shed 5 bases, J shed 4 bases, and the junction held 13 bases outside the gene matches. This chain's CDR3 is CASSLGDRARPETQYF. The CDR3 nucleotides are TGTGCCAGTAGTCTAGGGGACAGAGCCAGACCAGAGACCCAGTACTTC.

This chain joins TRBV30 and TRBJ2-7; D gene unclear. Trimming shortened V by 1 base and J by 0 bases, and 7 bases separated the two germline ends. The CDR3 is made up of 13 amino acids. Germline assignment: CDR1 GTSNPN and CDR2 SVGIG (reference sequence). The CDR3 is CAWSDSSSYEQYF. In DNA, the CDR3 is TGTGCCTGGAGTGATAGCAGCTCCTACGAGCAGTACTTC.

This clonotype was counted between two and nine times. The chain has TRBV10-2 and TRBJ2-7; 8 bases line up with TRBD1. Unmatched junction bases numbered 5, after V lost 1 base and J lost 6 bases. This CDR3 contains 14 residues. Germline V gene lookup returns CDR1 WSHSY and CDR2 SAAADI. DNA of the CDR3: TGCGCCAGCAGTGAGTGGGACAGGCGCCTCGAGCAGTACTTC. Translating gives CASSEWDRRLEQYF.

This clonotype has a count of ten or more. The chain is built from TRBV6-4 and TRBJ1-5; D is undetermined. V lost 4 bases to trimming and J lost 4 bases, with 8 bases between them. CDR3 size: 13 residues. CDR1 is MRHNA and CDR2 is SNTAGT in the germline V gene. Here the CDR3 DNA reads TGTGCCAGCAGTGTTTTTCCGAATCAGCCCCAGCATTTT. It encodes CASSVFPNQPQHF.

The table lists this clonotype with a few counts. The chain links TRBV5-1 to TRBJ1-1; 10 bases are a match to TRBD1. Germline values: CDR1 SGHRS, CDR2 YFSETQ. The CDR3 spans 14 residues. J lost 6 bases, V lost 4 bases, and 6 bases had no gene match. The CDR3 nucleotides are TGCGCCAGCAGCCCGACAGGGGGCGCGCCTGAAGCTTTCTTT. It encodes CASSPTGGAPEAFF.

The V gene is TRBV3-1, the J gene TRBJ1-6; 9 bases align to TRBD1. CDR1 is LGHDT, CDR2 YNNKEL, per germline (reference sequence). V dropped 4 bases and J dropped 7; count of bases not matched to a gene: 11. The CDR3 consists of 17 residues. The CDR3 DNA sequence: TGTGCCAGCAGCCGAGCCGGACAGGGGTTAAAAAATTCACCCCTCCACTTT. Translation gives CASSRAGQGLKNSPLHF.

This clonotype was observed at least ten times. CDR3 nucleotide sequence: TGTGCCAGCAGTTTAGCCTTTACAGGGGCGGCTAATGAAAAACTGTTTTTT. Translation: CASSLAFTGAANEKLFF. The J gene is TRBJ1-4, the V gene TRBV12-3 or TRBV12-4; TRBD1 matches at 7 bases. The CDR3 sequence is 17 residues long. V lost 0 bases to trimming and J lost 3 bases; unmatched junction nucleotides: 7.

This clonotype was counted only a few times. This chain uses TRBV5-6 with TRBJ1-1, with 7 bases fitting TRBD1. CDR1 and CDR2 from the germline V gene are SGHDT and YYEEEE. V lost 7 bases to trimming and J lost 4 bases; unmatched junction nucleotides: 16. The CDR3 is 16 residues long. DNA of the CDR3: TGTGCCAGCGGACCAGGGGGAGGTAGGTTTTTCACTGAAGCTTTCTTT. Its protein is CASGPGGGRFFTEAFF.

This clonotype turned up a few times. This chain connects TRBV20-1 to TRBJ2-3; 10 bases fit TRBD1. Germline loops: CDR1 DFQATT, CDR2 SNEGSKA (reference sequence). Trimming took 6 bases from V and 6 from J; bases not matched to a gene: 9. The CDR3 runs to 14 residues. CDR3 in DNA: TGCAGTGCCTATGACAGGGGGCGAGAGGATACGCAGTATTTT. It encodes CSAYDRGREDTQYF.

A word on this clonotype: The junction differs from germline at one of its ends, possibly a read error. The gene calls are TRBV7-9 and TRBJ1-4; the D is unclear. The length of the CDR3 is 13 residues. Per the germline V gene, CDR1 is SEHNR and CDR2 is FQNEAQ (reference sequence). The CDR3 DNA is TGTGCCACCAGCTTGAGCAGTAATGAAAAACTGTTTTTT. Residues: CATSLSSNEKLFF.

This clonotype was recorded at least ten times. The chain links TRBV7-2 to TRBJ2-7; perhaps D is TRBD1 or TRBD2 (5 bases each). The CDR3 loop spans 14 amino acids. CDR1 and CDR2 (germline): SGHTA, FQGNSA. Trimming took 5 bases from V and 4 from J, leaving 15 bases between them. CDR3 loop: CASSPGTSPYEQYF. CDR3 DNA: TGTGCCAGCAGCCCCGGGACCTCACCGTACGAGCAGTACTTC.